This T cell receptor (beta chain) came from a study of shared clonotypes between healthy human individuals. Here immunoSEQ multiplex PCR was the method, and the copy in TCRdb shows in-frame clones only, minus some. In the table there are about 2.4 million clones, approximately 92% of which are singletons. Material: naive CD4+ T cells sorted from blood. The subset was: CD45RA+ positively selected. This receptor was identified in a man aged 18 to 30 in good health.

The CDR3 region is CASSQDIGTYYGYTF. The CDR3 DNA follows: TGCGCCAGCAGCCAAGATATTGGGACGTACTATGGCTACACCTTC. J is TRBJ1-2 and V is TRBV4-3, with D possibly TRBD1 on 5 matching bases. The CDR3 is 15 amino acids. Germline assignment: CDR1 LGHNA and CDR2 YSLEER. Trimming pared 0 bases from V and 3 bases from J, leaving 11 bases between.